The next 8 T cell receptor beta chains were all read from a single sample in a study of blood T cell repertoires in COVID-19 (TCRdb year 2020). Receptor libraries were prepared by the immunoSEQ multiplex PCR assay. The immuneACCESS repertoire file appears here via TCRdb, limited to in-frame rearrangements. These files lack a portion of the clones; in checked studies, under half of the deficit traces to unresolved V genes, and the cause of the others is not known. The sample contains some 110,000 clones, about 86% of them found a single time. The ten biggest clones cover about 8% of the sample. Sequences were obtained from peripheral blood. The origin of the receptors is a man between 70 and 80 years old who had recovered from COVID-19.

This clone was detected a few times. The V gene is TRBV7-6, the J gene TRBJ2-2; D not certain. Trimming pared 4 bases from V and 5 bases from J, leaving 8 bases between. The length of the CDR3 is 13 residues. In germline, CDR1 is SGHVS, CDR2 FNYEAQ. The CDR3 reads CASSSGETGELFF. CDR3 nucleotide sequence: TGTGCCAGCAGCTCTGGAGAGACCGGGGAGCTGTTTTTT. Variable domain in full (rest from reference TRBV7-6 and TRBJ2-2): GAGVSQSPRYKVTKRGQDVALRCDPISGHVSLYWYRQALGQGPEFLTYFNYEAQQDKSGLPNDRFSAERPEGSISTLTIQRTEQRDSAMYRCASSSGETGELFFGEGSRLTVL.

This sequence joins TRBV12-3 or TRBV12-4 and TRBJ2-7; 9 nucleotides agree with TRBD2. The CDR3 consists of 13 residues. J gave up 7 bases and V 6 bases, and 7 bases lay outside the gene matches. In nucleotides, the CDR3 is TGTGCCAGCAGGATAGCGGGAGTCGGTGAGCAGTACTTC. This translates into CASRIAGVGEQYF.

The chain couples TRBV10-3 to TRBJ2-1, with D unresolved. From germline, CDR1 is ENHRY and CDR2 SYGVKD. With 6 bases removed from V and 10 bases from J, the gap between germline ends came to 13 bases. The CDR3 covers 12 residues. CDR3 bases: TGTGCCATCAGCCCGGGTGACGGAGAGCAGTTCTTC. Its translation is CAISPGDGEQFF.

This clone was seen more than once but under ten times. In DNA, the CDR3 is TGTGCCAGCAGTTACCCAAGGGACAGGCTAAGGAACATTCAGTACTTC. Amino acids: CASSYPRDRLRNIQYF. V and J are TRBV6-2 or TRBV6-3 and TRBJ2-4; TRBD1 matches at 8 bases. The ends lost 2 bases at V and 7 bases at J; junction bases unmatched: 10. Germline V gives CDR1 MNHEY, CDR2 SVGEGT. The CDR3 consists of 16 residues.

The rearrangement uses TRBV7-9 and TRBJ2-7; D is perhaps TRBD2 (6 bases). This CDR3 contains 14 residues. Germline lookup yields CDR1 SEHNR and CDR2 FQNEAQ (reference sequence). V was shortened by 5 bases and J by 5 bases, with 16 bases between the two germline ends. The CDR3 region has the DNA TGTGCCAGCAGCCCCGGGACTTTCCGTGACGAGCAGTACTTC. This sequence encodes CASSPGTFRDEQYF.

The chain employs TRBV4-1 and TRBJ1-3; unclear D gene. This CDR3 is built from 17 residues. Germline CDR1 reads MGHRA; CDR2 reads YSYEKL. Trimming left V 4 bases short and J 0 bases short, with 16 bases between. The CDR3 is CASSPEGGRSSGNTIYF. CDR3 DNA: TGCGCCAGCAGCCCCGAGGGCGGAAGGAGCTCTGGAAACACCATATATTTT.

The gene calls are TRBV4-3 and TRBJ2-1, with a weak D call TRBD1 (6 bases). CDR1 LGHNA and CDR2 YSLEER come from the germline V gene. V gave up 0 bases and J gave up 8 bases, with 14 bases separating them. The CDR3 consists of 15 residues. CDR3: CASSQELWGPYEQFF. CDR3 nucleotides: TGCGCCAGCAGCCAAGAGCTCTGGGGGCCCTATGAGCAGTTCTTC.

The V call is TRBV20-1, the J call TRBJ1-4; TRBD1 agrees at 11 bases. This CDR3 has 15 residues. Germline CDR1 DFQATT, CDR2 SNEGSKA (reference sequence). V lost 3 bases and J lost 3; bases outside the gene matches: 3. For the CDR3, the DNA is TGCAGTGCTAGTGGACAGGGGGCTGCTAATGAAAAACTGTTTTTT. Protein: CSASGQGAANEKLFF.